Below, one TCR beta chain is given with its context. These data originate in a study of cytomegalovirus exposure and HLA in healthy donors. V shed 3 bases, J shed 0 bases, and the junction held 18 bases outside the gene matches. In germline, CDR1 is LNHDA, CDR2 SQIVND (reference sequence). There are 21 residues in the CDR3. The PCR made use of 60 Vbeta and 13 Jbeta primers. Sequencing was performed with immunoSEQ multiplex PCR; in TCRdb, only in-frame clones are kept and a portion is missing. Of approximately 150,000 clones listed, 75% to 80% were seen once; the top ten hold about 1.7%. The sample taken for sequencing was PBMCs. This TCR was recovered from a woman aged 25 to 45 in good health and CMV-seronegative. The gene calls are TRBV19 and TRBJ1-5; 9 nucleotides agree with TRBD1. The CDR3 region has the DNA TGTGCCAGTAGTATCTCCCTCAGGACAGGGGTTGTGGCGATTAGCAATCAGCCCCAGCATTTT. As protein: CASSISLRTGVVAISNQPQHF.